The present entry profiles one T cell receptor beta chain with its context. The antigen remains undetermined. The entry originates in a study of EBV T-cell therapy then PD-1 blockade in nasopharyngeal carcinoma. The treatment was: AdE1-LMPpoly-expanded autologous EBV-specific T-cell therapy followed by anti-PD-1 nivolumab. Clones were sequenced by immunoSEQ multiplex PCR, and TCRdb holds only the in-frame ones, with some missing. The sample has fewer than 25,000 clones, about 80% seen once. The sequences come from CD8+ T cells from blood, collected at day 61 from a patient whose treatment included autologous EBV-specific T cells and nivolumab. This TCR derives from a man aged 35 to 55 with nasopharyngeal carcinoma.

The CDR3 nucleotides read TGTGCCAGCAGCAGACAGGGGGCGCAGGAAAAACTGTTTTTT. Translation: CASSRQGAQEKLFF. The chain combines TRBV6-5 with TRBJ1-4, with 10 bases lining up with TRBD1. The CDR3 loop spans 14 amino acids. Trimming removed 6 bases from V and 8 bases from J; junction bases left unmatched: 6. Germline loops: CDR1 MNHEY, CDR2 SVGAGI.